This T cell receptor beta chain was sequenced in a study of post-analysis software for immune sequencing data. Study-wide background: In terms of disease course, relapsing-remitting, secondary progressive and progressive-relapsing multiple sclerosis were included. Broader study findings: The study found significantly lower normalized Chao1 diversity in multiple sclerosis patients than in controls. In patients, TRBV5-6, TRBV5-1 and TRBV20-1 belonged to roughly five TRBV segments found more frequently than in controls. F measure grouped same-batch samples tightly together.

About this clonotype itself: Its antigen remains unknown.

Prepared libraries of TCR beta cDNA carried unique molecular identifiers. TCRdb fed the PCR reads into MiXCR, producing one record per CDR3 protein. The table shows 750,000 to 900,000 distinct CDR3 sequences, with approximately 44% occurring only once. V lost 6 bases, J lost 5 bases, and 7 bases stayed unmatched. This CDR3 spans 13 amino acids. Germline-derived CDR1 and CDR2 are DFQATT and SNEGSKA (reference sequence). J is TRBJ2-3 and V is TRBV20-1, with 8 nucleotides matching TRBD2. The receptor comes from a girl between 10 and 17 years old with multiple sclerosis. The material sequenced was blood. The DNA of the CDR3 is TGCAGTGCAAAGGGACTAGTTGGAGATACGCAGTATTTT. This encodes CSAKGLVGDTQYF.